This T cell receptor (beta chain) originates from a study of T cell responses to AZD1222 COVID-19 vaccine (dated by TCRdb to the early 2020s). In the study overall: A total of just over 230 trial participants underwent TCR sequencing, of whom around 200 received two doses of AZD1222 and some 26 received two doses of the MenACWY control vaccine. Trial participants were enrolled into age subgroups of 18-55, 56-69 and 70-plus years, which contained around 140, 26 and 57 TCR-sequenced participants, respectively. Results the study describes overall, beyond this receptor: Vaccine-associated CD4 TCRs spanned the whole spike protein, with dominant responses in regions 160-218 and 743-854. Reportedly, close to half of the unique spike-specific TCRs recognized epitopes lying outside the regions that are mutated in the B.1.351 and B.1.1.7 variants. After two AZD1222 doses, spike-specific TCR breadth and depth were significantly higher than at day 0 and than in MenACWY recipients. Because no samples from the day 14 peak response were available, repertoires could be characterized only after the peak T cell response. The 56-69-year group was small, and its depth increase did not reach significance, likely because of low power. Participants were mostly white British, with more females than males. The authors suggested clonal diversity may have been underestimated. Conclusions about previously exposed vaccinees were limited because only 6 or 7 AZD1222 recipients were SARS-CoV-2 seropositive at baseline.

The CDR3 regions of human TCRbeta chains were analyzed by immunosequencing. Processing in the source paper ran as follows. Repertoire TCRs were matched against a reference library of SARS-CoV-2-specific TCRs generated with the MIRA antigen-specificity platform. Breadth meant the fraction of unique TCRs that were SARS-CoV-2-associated, whereas depth meant the fraction of total T cells that were SARS-CoV-2-associated. Using the MIRA data, every spike-specific TCR was mapped to the spike region that the TCR reacted to and assigned to either a CD4 or a CD8 class. Log10-transformed breadth and depth values were compared by one-way ANOVA with Sidak's multiple comparisons tests. TCRdb stores this immuneACCESS table with in-frame sequences only. Part of the clones is absent; in the studies checked, under half of the shortfall reflects unresolved V genes, and no reason is known for the rest. D and trimming were read from the DNA, whereas the V and J calls and clone size are those reported in that table. Recorded for this sample are about 150,000 clones; about nine tenths of them occurred a single time. The top ten constitute just over 9% of the sample.

Reading the label with the study, this specimen's time point is: about 28 days (+/-7) after the second vaccine dose. AZD1222 recipients given second doses at about 4 weeks or at about 12 weeks were pooled, since spike-specific TCR depth and breadth were not found to differ between the two schedules. Vaccinee samples were obtained from the UK trials COV001 and COV002, which included a single-blind randomized controlled phase 2/3 trial of AZD1222 (ChAdOx1 nCoV-19) in healthy adults. Trial participant PBMC samples were collected at day 0 and day 28 after the second dose for TCRbeta chain sequencing. This clone has just one count. Its antigen is still unknown. Qualities for individual bases were not recorded, and no much larger clone is one base off. The sequencing here drew on peripheral blood, taken 28 days after the second AZD1222 dose. The sequence came from an adult who received the AZD1222 COVID-19 vaccine.

The nucleotide sequence is given as TGTGCCACTAGAGAGAGCGGGAGGGCGGCAGATACGCAGTATTTT. The translation is CATRESGRAADTQYF. In this chain, TRBV6-5 is recombined with TRBJ2-3; 10 nucleotides in the junction match TRBD2. The germline V gene yields MNHEY for CDR1 and SVGAGI for CDR2. The CDR3 covers 15 residues, taking in both the cysteine and the phenylalanine. Only the CDR3 region is kept as DNA, spanning 45 bases read in frame from base 1. Clipping removes 10 bases from V and 4 bases from J, with 11 as the unmatched junction base count.